The rows below give T cell receptor beta chains drawn from one sample of a study of blood T cell repertoires in COVID-19. TCRdb keeps only in-frame clones here, not all; method: immunoSEQ multiplex PCR. The table has 150,000 to 200,000 clones, approximately 95% seen once; the top ten hold less than 2%. The sample was peripheral blood. Receptors originate from an older woman with COVID-19, enrolled during active disease. Both conserved end residues are part of each CDR3. A D gene is named only where the DNA matches it firmly. Some rows have no size entry. The others give once, few or many, or a class for an expanded clone.

d_gene: NA; abundance: NA; v_gene: TRBV5-1; j_gene: TRBJ1-1; CDR3nt: TGCGCCAGCAGCTTGGTGAAGGGGCTGGACACTGAAGCTTTCTTT; CDR3aa: CASSLVKGLDTEAFF
d_gene: NA; abundance: NA; v_gene: TRBV6-5; j_gene: TRBJ2-7; CDR3nt: TGTGCCAGCAACGAATGGGCAGCTCACGAGCAGTACTTC; CDR3aa: CASNEWAAHEQYF
d_gene: NA; abundance: NA; v_gene: TRBV5-4; j_gene: TRBJ2-3; CDR3nt: TGTGCCAGCAGCTTGCCTTCAGATACGCAGTATTTT; CDR3aa: CASSLPSDTQYF
d_gene: TRBD1; abundance: few; v_gene: TRBV6-5; j_gene: TRBJ1-2; CDR3nt: TGTGCCAGCAGTTCCCACAGGGGGCAACGGTATGGCTACACCTTC; CDR3aa: CASSSHRGQRYGYTF
d_gene: NA; abundance: NA; v_gene: TRBV7-9; j_gene: TRBJ1-6; CDR3nt: TGTGCCAGCAGCCCTTTGCCACAGATATCACCCCTCCACTTT; CDR3aa: CASSPLPQISPLHF
d_gene: TRBD2; abundance: NA; v_gene: TRBV19; j_gene: TRBJ2-1; CDR3nt: TGTGCCAGTAGTATTCCCCCACTAGCGGGGGGCTCGGATGAGCAGTTCTTC; CDR3aa: CASSIPPLAGGSDEQFF
d_gene: NA; abundance: NA; v_gene: TRBV2; j_gene: TRBJ1-1; CDR3nt: TGTGCCAGCAGTGAAGCCCGACAGAGAGGTGAAGCTTTCTTT; CDR3aa: CASSEARQRGEAFF
d_gene: NA; abundance: NA; v_gene: TRBV12-3/TRBV12-4; j_gene: TRBJ1-4; CDR3nt: TGTGCCAGCAGCCCCCGATTAAGAGGAAAACTGTTTTTT; CDR3aa: CASSPRLRGKLFF
d_gene: TRBD1; abundance: NA; v_gene: TRBV11-2; j_gene: TRBJ2-7; CDR3nt: TGTGCCAGCAGCAACGACCGGGACAGGGGGTCCTACGAGCAGTACTTC; CDR3aa: CASSNDRDRGSYEQYF
d_gene: NA; abundance: once; v_gene: TRBV6-4; j_gene: TRBJ1-2; CDR3nt: TGTGCCAGCAGTGACTCTTCAGGGGCCTATGGCTACACCTTC; CDR3aa: CASSDSSGAYGYTF
d_gene: TRBD2; abundance: once; v_gene: TRBV10-3; j_gene: TRBJ2-1; CDR3nt: TGTGCCATCGCCCGCGGGAGCGGGGGCCGAAGCTCCTACAATGAGCAGTTCTTC; CDR3aa: CAIARGSGGRSSYNEQFF
d_gene: NA; abundance: NA; v_gene: TRBV3-1/TRBV3-2; j_gene: TRBJ1-1; CDR3nt: TGTGCCAGCAGCGAGCAAAGCCGGGGGGGGATTAACACTGAAGCTTTCTTT; CDR3aa: CASSEQSRGGINTEAFF
d_gene: TRBD1; abundance: NA; v_gene: TRBV27; j_gene: TRBJ1-5; CDR3nt: TGTGCCAGCAGTTTAGGGGCACAGGGGTCCCAGCCCCAGCATTTT; CDR3aa: CASSLGAQGSQPQHF
d_gene: NA; abundance: NA; v_gene: TRBV7-2; j_gene: TRBJ1-5; CDR3nt: TGTGCCAGCAGCTTAGCGTTCCAGGAACCAAATCAGCCCCAGCATTTT; CDR3aa: CASSLAFQEPNQPQHF
d_gene: NA; abundance: NA; v_gene: TRBV6-5; j_gene: TRBJ1-2; CDR3nt: TGTGCCAGCAGATCCGGGGGGTTGAGGGGCTACACCTTC; CDR3aa: CASRSGGLRGYTF
d_gene: TRBD2; abundance: NA; v_gene: TRBV5-6; j_gene: TRBJ2-5; CDR3nt: TGTGCCAGCAGCCCCAGAGGACTAGCGGGGGGTCTCCAAGAGACCCAGTACTTC; CDR3aa: CASSPRGLAGGLQETQYF
d_gene: TRBD1; abundance: NA; v_gene: TRBV5-1; j_gene: TRBJ2-7; CDR3nt: TGCGCCAGCAGGAGACAGGGAGTTTGGCAGTACTTC; CDR3aa: CASRRQGVWQYF
d_gene: NA; abundance: NA; v_gene: TRBV19; j_gene: TRBJ1-3; CDR3nt: TGTGCCAGTAGTCACACGCGACTCTCTGGAAACACCATATATTTT; CDR3aa: CASSHTRLSGNTIYF
d_gene: NA; abundance: NA; v_gene: TRBV7-2; j_gene: TRBJ2-2; CDR3nt: TGTGCCAGCAGCTTATTCTCGGGGTTTACCGGGGAGCTGTTTTTT; CDR3aa: CASSLFSGFTGELFF
d_gene: NA; abundance: NA; v_gene: TRBV7-9; j_gene: TRBJ2-7; CDR3nt: TGTGCCAGCAGCACGACAGGATCCCCCTACGAGCAGTACTTC; CDR3aa: CASSTTGSPYEQYF
d_gene: NA; abundance: NA; v_gene: TRBV19; j_gene: TRBJ1-5; CDR3nt: TGTGCCAGTAGTATGCTACTGGCATCGGGTGGCAATCAGCCCCAGCATTTT; CDR3aa: CASSMLLASGGNQPQHF
d_gene: NA; abundance: NA; v_gene: TRBV6-2/TRBV6-3; j_gene: TRBJ1-4; CDR3nt: TGTGCCAGCAGTTACGATGGACAGACTAATGAAAAACTGTTTTTT; CDR3aa: CASSYDGQTNEKLFF
d_gene: NA; abundance: NA; v_gene: TRBV5-1; j_gene: TRBJ1-1; CDR3nt: TGCGCCAGCAGCTTGGGGACCCAGGGGAGCGCTGAAGCTTTCTTT; CDR3aa: CASSLGTQGSAEAFF
d_gene: NA; abundance: NA; v_gene: TRBV7-2; j_gene: TRBJ1-1; CDR3nt: TGTGCCAGCAGCTTAAGTGCAGGGAACACTGAAGCTTTCTTT; CDR3aa: CASSLSAGNTEAFF
d_gene: TRBD2; abundance: NA; v_gene: TRBV19; j_gene: TRBJ2-5; CDR3nt: TGTGCCAGTAGTTTTGCGGGGGGACTACAAGAGACCCAGTACTTC; CDR3aa: CASSFAGGLQETQYF
d_gene: NA; abundance: once; v_gene: TRBV15; j_gene: TRBJ1-6; CDR3nt: TGTGCCACCAGCAGAGATTGGGTAGGGGCACTCCACTTT; CDR3aa: CATSRDWVGALHF
d_gene: NA; abundance: NA; v_gene: TRBV2; j_gene: TRBJ1-1; CDR3nt: TGTGCCAGCAGACCTTGGACAGCCATGAACACTGAAGCTTTCTTT; CDR3aa: CASRPWTAMNTEAFF
d_gene: TRBD2; abundance: NA; v_gene: TRBV19; j_gene: TRBJ2-7; CDR3nt: TGTGCCAGCGGGGGGATTGGCGAGCAGTACTTC; CDR3aa: CASGGIGEQYF
d_gene: TRBD1; abundance: NA; v_gene: TRBV19; j_gene: TRBJ1-2; CDR3nt: TGTGCCAGTAGCCGGGACAGGGGGCGCGGTGGCTACACCTTC; CDR3aa: CASSRDRGRGGYTF
d_gene: TRBD1; abundance: NA; v_gene: TRBV7-6; j_gene: TRBJ1-5; CDR3nt: TGTGCCACCTTTTTGGACAGGGGGCGCAATCAGCCCCAGCATTTT; CDR3aa: CATFLDRGRNQPQHF
d_gene: TRBD1; abundance: NA; v_gene: TRBV3-1/TRBV3-2; j_gene: TRBJ1-5; CDR3nt: TGTGCCAGAAGCAAACAAACAGGGGGCGCCGGTCAGCCCCAGCATTTT; CDR3aa: CARSKQTGGAGQPQHF
d_gene: TRBD2; abundance: NA; v_gene: TRBV3-1/TRBV3-2; j_gene: TRBJ2-7; CDR3nt: TGTGCCAGCAGCCTCAGCTCTAGACTAGCGAGAGAGCAGTACTTC; CDR3aa: CASSLSSRLAREQYF
d_gene: NA; abundance: NA; v_gene: TRBV4-1; j_gene: TRBJ1-5; CDR3nt: TGCGCCAGCAGCCAAGAAGGTTTTTTGGGGGCGGGTAATCAGCCCCAGCATTTT; CDR3aa: CASSQEGFLGAGNQPQHF
d_gene: NA; abundance: NA; v_gene: TRBV1; j_gene: TRBJ2-7; CDR3nt: TGCACCAGCAGCAGCCGGACATTCTACGAGCAGTACTTC; CDR3aa: CTSSSRTFYEQYF
d_gene: TRBD1; abundance: NA; v_gene: TRBV6-1; j_gene: TRBJ2-2; CDR3nt: TGTGCCAGCAGTGAAGAAGGGGGCTCGAACACCGGGGAGCTGTTTTTT; CDR3aa: CASSEEGGSNTGELFF
d_gene: NA; abundance: NA; v_gene: TRBV27; j_gene: TRBJ1-2; CDR3nt: TGTGCCAGCAGTATCCGAGAGGGCGACTATGGCTACACCTTC; CDR3aa: CASSIREGDYGYTF
d_gene: NA; abundance: NA; v_gene: TRBV10-3; j_gene: TRBJ1-1; CDR3nt: TGTGCCATCACCGAAGGACTGGGCACTGAAGCTTTCTTT; CDR3aa: CAITEGLGTEAFF
d_gene: NA; abundance: NA; v_gene: TRBV30; j_gene: TRBJ1-4; CDR3nt: TGTGCCTGGAGTAGGTTAGGGGTAGAGCAGTTTTTT; CDR3aa: CAWSRLGVEQFF
d_gene: TRBD1; abundance: NA; v_gene: TRBV6-2/TRBV6-3; j_gene: TRBJ1-2; CDR3nt: TGTGCCAGCAGTTACGGTCAACAGGGGGTGGATGGCTACACCTTC; CDR3aa: CASSYGQQGVDGYTF